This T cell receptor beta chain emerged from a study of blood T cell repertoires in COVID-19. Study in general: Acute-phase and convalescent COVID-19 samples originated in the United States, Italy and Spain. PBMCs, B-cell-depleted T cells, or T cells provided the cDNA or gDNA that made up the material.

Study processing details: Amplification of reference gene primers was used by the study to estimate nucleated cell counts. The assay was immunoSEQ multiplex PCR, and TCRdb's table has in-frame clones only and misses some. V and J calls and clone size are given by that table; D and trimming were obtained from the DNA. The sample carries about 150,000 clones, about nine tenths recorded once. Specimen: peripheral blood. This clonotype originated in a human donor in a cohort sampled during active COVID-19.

CDR3 protein: CASTYRLRQHNSPLHF. In DNA form, the CDR3 reads TGTGCCAGCACCTACCGTTTGCGACAGCATAATTCACCCCTCCACTTT. The gene calls are TRBV11-3 and TRBJ1-6, with D perhaps matching TRBD1 (5 bases). CDR3 size: 16 residues. V lost 7 bases and J lost 5, with 18 bases in between. CDR1 and CDR2 from the germline V gene are SGHNT and YENEEA.